One sample yielded the 26 T cell receptor beta chains listed below, sequenced in a study of response to subunit inactivated influenza vaccine. TCRdb reprocessed the RT-PCR reads via MiXCR and lists one record per CDR3 protein. The sample contains fewer than 250,000 distinct CDR3 sequences, about an eighth of which appear only once. The sample here was CD8+ T cells sorted from PBMCs, taken about 5 days after vaccination. These receptors all come from a man aged 45 to 65 who received an inactivated influenza vaccine.

This clonotype was counted between two and nine times. This sequence joins TRBV6-1 and TRBJ2-2; a possible D gene is TRBD1 (6 bases). Germline V gene sequence: CDR1 MNHNS, CDR2 SASEGT. CDR3 size: 15 residues. Deletions cut 7 bases from V and 2 bases from J, with 14 bases between. The CDR3 is CASTTGGPNTGELFF. The CDR3 coding sequence is TGTGCCAGCACGACTGGGGGCCCTAACACCGGGGAGCTGTTTTTT.

This clonotype was picked up many times. This chain uses TRBV12-3 or TRBV12-4 with TRBJ2-1; D may be TRBD2 (6 bases). The CDR3 extends over 13 amino acids. V was cut by 8 bases and J by 8 bases, with 16 bases left in between. This CDR3 reads CASGSGSNDEQFF. DNA of the CDR3: TGTGCCAGCGGTAGCGGAAGTAACGATGAGCAGTTCTTC.

The genes are TRBV10-3 and TRBJ1-1; a possible D gene is TRBD1 (5 bases). Trimming took off 4 bases at V and 6 bases at J, with 9 bases between the two ends. The germline V gene has CDR1 ENHRY and CDR2 SYGVKD. The CDR3 runs to 12 residues. For the CDR3, the DNA is TGTGCCATCAGTGCCTCAGGGCCTGAAGCTTTCTTT. Residues: CAISASGPEAFF.

The genes are TRBV5-6 and TRBJ2-1, with D perhaps TRBD1 (6 bases). CDR1 and CDR2 (germline): SGHDT, YYEEEE. The CDR3 runs 16 residues. Trimming removed 4 bases from V and 2 bases from J, with 16 bases in between. The CDR3 region has the DNA TGTGCCAGCAGCATCAGGGGTCCCTCTGCCTACAATGAGCAGTTCTTC. The encoded protein is CASSIRGPSAYNEQFF.

V gene TRBV4-3 combines with J gene TRBJ2-2; D remains unclear. The germline V gene has CDR1 LGHNA and CDR2 YSLEER. Trimming cost V 0 bases and J 4 bases, with 6 bases left between them. This CDR3 has 14 amino acids. The CDR3 protein is CASSQDWATGELFF. The CDR3 DNA follows: TGCGCCAGCAGCCAAGATTGGGCCACCGGGGAGCTGTTTTTT.

This clonotype has just a few counts. The chain uses TRBV7-9 and TRBJ2-7; D gene ambiguous. The CDR3 totals 12 residues. The germline CDR1 and CDR2 sequences are SEHNR and FQNEAQ (reference sequence). Trimming stripped 4 bases from V and 5 bases from J, with 9 bases between. The CDR3 spells CASSSVSNEQYF. CDR3 in DNA: TGTGCCAGCAGCTCAGTGTCAAACGAGCAGTACTTC.

This clonotype has just a few counts. The rearrangement joins TRBV4-3 to TRBJ2-2, with a tentative D call TRBD1 (6 bases). V was pared by 1 base and J by 4 bases, with 10 bases between. CDR3 size: 15 residues. Germline V lookup: CDR1 LGHNA, CDR2 YSLEER. CDR3 sequence (DNA): TGCGCCAGCAGCCAAGGCTCCAGGGGCACCGGGGAGCTGTTTTTT. Its protein is CASSQGSRGTGELFF.

This clonotype was recorded a few times. The chain carries TRBV7-7 and TRBJ2-1; D remains ambiguous. This CDR3 is 15 amino acids long. Germline CDR1 and CDR2: SSHAT and FNYEAQ (reference sequence). Trimming stripped 5 bases from V and 1 base from J, with 12 bases between. The CDR3 DNA reads as TGTGCCAGCAGCCTTTCAAGGGATTCCTACAATGAGCAGTTCTTC. It translates to CASSLSRDSYNEQFF. Filled out from reference TRBV7-7 and TRBJ2-1, the complete variable domain reads GAGVSQSPRYKVTKRGQDVTLRCDPISSHATLYWYQQALGQGPEFLTYFNYEAQPDKSGLPSDRFSAERPEGSISTLTIQRTEQRDSAMYRCASSLSRDSYNEQFFGPGTRLTVL.

The V and J genes are TRBV7-9 and TRBJ1-1, with a weak D call TRBD1 (5 bases). In germline, CDR1 is SEHNR, CDR2 FQNEAQ (reference sequence). V gave up 4 bases and J gave up 3 bases, with 15 bases separating them. This CDR3 is 15 amino acids long. The CDR3 sequence: CASSSAGTIHTEAFF. The CDR3 coding sequence is TGTGCCAGCAGCTCGGCGGGGACTATTCACACTGAAGCTTTCTTT.

This clonotype was seen a handful of times. V usage is TRBV6-5 and J usage is TRBJ2-5; D gene unclear. The CDR3 contains 18 residues. V was pared by 2 bases and J by 0 bases, with 19 bases between. Germline V gene lookup returns CDR1 MNHEY and CDR2 SVGAGI. The CDR3 coding sequence is TGTGCCAGCAGTTACGACCCAGTTTCGTCTACGTACCAAGAGACCCAGTACTTC. Its protein is CASSYDPVSSTYQETQYF.

This clonotype appeared a few times. The gene calls are TRBV19 and TRBJ2-1; 7 bases map to TRBD2. The CDR3 has 15 residues. V was clipped by 2 bases and J by 4 bases; unmatched bases: 5. Germline V lookup: CDR1 LNHDA, CDR2 SQIVND (reference sequence). CDR3 sequence: CASSILGTTYNEQFF. The DNA for the CDR3 is TGTGCCAGTAGTATACTGGGGACTACTTACAATGAGCAGTTCTTC.

The V call is TRBV7-9, the J call TRBJ2-7; TRBD2 aligns across 7 bases. In germline, CDR1 is SEHNR, CDR2 FQNEAQ (reference sequence). The CDR3 loop spans 12 amino acids. The trim removed 8 bases at V and 6 bases at J, leaving 7 bases unmatched. The CDR3 spells CASGGEFAEQYF. The CDR3 nucleotides read TGTGCCAGCGGGGGGGAGTTTGCCGAGCAGTACTTC.

This clonotype was observed a handful of times. The chain carries TRBV15 and TRBJ2-7; D might be TRBD2 (6 bases). V was trimmed by 0 bases and J by 2 bases, leaving 11 bases between them. CDR3 length equals 15 residues. Germline V lookup: CDR1 LNHNV, CDR2 YYDKDF (reference sequence). CDR3 bases: TGTGCCACCAGCAGAGAAAGGACTAACCCCTACGAGCAGTACTTC. Translated, it gives CATSRERTNPYEQYF.

This clonotype was counted only a few times. The V and J genes are TRBV7-8 and TRBJ1-2; 12 bases align to TRBD1. The CDR3 is 15 amino acids. The J segment lost 8 bases and the V segment lost 1 base, leaving 5 bases of the junction unmatched. The germline CDR1 and CDR2 sequences are SGHVS and FQNEAQ. The CDR3 DNA is TGTGCCAGCAGCTTAGGAGGGACAGGGGGCTCGGGCTACACCTTC. It is translated as CASSLGGTGGSGYTF.

The chain has TRBV6-1 and TRBJ2-5, with TRBD1 matching 7 bases. This CDR3 is built from 15 residues. Trimming at V came to 6 bases and at J to 2 bases, leaving 9 bases not matched to a gene. Germline CDR1 MNHNS, CDR2 SASEGT. CDR3 DNA: TGTGCCAGCAGCGAAAGGGGGCAGTTACAAGAGACCCAGTACTTC. It yields the protein CASSERGQLQETQYF.

The genes are TRBV7-2 and TRBJ2-7, with D hard to call. V lost 1 base, J lost 2 bases, and 9 bases lay in between. The CDR3 spans 14 residues. Germline lookup yields CDR1 SGHTA and CDR2 FQGNSA. As DNA, the CDR3 is TGTGCCAGCAGCTTAGGAGCACGACCCTACGAGCAGTACTTC. Residues: CASSLGARPYEQYF.

The chain has TRBV3-1 and TRBJ2-3; D unresolved. CDR3 length: 16 residues. V gave up 0 bases and J gave up 4 bases, with 14 bases separating them. CDR1 LGHDT and CDR2 YNNKEL come from the germline V gene (reference sequence). CDR3 amino acids: CASSQDPPHLADTQYF. Written as DNA, the CDR3 is TGTGCCAGCAGCCAAGATCCCCCGCACTTAGCAGATACGCAGTATTTT.

A few counts support this clonotype. The chain links TRBV7-8 to TRBJ1-5; 10 nucleotides line up with TRBD1. In germline, CDR1 is SGHVS, CDR2 FQNEAQ. V shed 5 bases and J 4 bases; nucleotides not matched to a gene: 5. The CDR3 has 15 residues. DNA of the CDR3: TGTGCCAGCAGCCCTTTGGGACAGGGGAATCAGCCCCAGCATTTT. It encodes CASSPLGQGNQPQHF.

This clonotype was observed a handful of times. The DNA of the CDR3 is TGCGCCAGCAGCCAAGATGCAGGGACGGGCACTGAAGCTTTCTTT. Encoded protein: CASSQDAGTGTEAFF. The chain recombines TRBV4-3 with TRBJ1-1, with D perhaps TRBD1 (5 bases). With 0 bases removed from V and 4 bases from J, the gap between germline ends came to 12 bases. This CDR3 comprises 15 residues. Germline V CDR1 and CDR2: LGHNA, YSLEER.

A few counts support this clonotype. V and J are TRBV27 and TRBJ2-7; TRBD2 matches at 10 bases. The length of the CDR3 is 14 residues. Unmatched junction bases numbered 3, after V lost 4 bases and J lost 3 bases. Germline CDR1 and CDR2: MNHEY and SMNVEV (reference sequence). CDR3 sequence: CASSWTSGNYEQYF. DNA for the CDR3: TGTGCCAGCAGTTGGACTAGCGGTAACTACGAGCAGTACTTC.

The DNA for the CDR3 is TGTGCCAGCAGCTTAGGATCCGGGCTAGCGGGGAGCTCCTACAATGAGCAGTTCTTC. Amino acids: CASSLGSGLAGSSYNEQFF. V usage is TRBV11-2 and J usage is TRBJ2-1, with 9 positions matching TRBD2. Trimming removed 1 base from V and 0 bases from J; junction bases left unmatched: 10. The germline V gene has CDR1 SGHAT and CDR2 FQNNGV. This CDR3 comprises 19 residues. Using reference TRBV11-2 and TRBJ2-1 for the parts outside the CDR3, the full variable domain is EAGVAQSPRYKIIEKRQSVAFWCNPISGHATLYWYQQILGQGPKLLIQFQNNGVVDDSQLPKDRFSAERLKGVDSTLKIQPAKLEDSAVYLCASSLGSGLAGSSYNEQFFGPGTRLTVL.

The rearrangement links TRBV10-3 to TRBJ2-1, with D tentatively TRBD2 (5 bases). Between the trimmed V and J ends, which lost 0 bases and 6 bases, there was a span of 15 bases. The CDR3 consists of 16 residues. Germline V gives CDR1 ENHRY, CDR2 SYGVKD. The CDR3 loop reads CAISESLLDGGNEQFF. The CDR3 bases are TGTGCCATCAGTGAGTCGTTACTAGATGGAGGCAATGAGCAGTTCTTC.

This clonotype was found a few times. The chain carries TRBV2 and TRBJ1-1, with D perhaps matching TRBD1 (5 bases). Trimming pared 10 bases from V and 0 bases from J, leaving 18 bases between. There are 15 residues in the CDR3. In germline, CDR1 is SNHLY, CDR2 FYNNEI. The CDR3 DNA reads as TGTGCCATCACCGGGACGGATAAATTGAACACTGAAGCTTTCTTT. This encodes CAITGTDKLNTEAFF.

This clonotype was picked up many times. The V gene is TRBV27, the J gene TRBJ1-5, with 11 bases identical to TRBD1. The CDR3 is made up of 15 amino acids. Germline V gives CDR1 MNHEY, CDR2 SMNVEV (reference sequence). The V gene end was trimmed by 4 bases and the J gene end by 4 bases; junction bases not matched to a gene: 3. This chain's CDR3 is CASSSGTGGNQPQHF. The CDR3 DNA follows: TGTGCCAGCAGTTCAGGGACAGGGGGTAATCAGCCCCAGCATTTT.

Here the CDR3 DNA reads TGTGCCAGCACTCTAGGGGCTACTCCCTTTAACTACGAGCAGTACTTC. The encoded protein is CASTLGATPFNYEQYF. The V call is TRBV28, the J call TRBJ2-7; tentative D call: TRBD1 (5 bases). Germline V gene data show CDR1 as MDHEN and CDR2 as SYDVKM. The V and J ends lost 7 bases and 3 bases respectively, with 22 bases between them. The CDR3 extends over 16 amino acids. Looking up the rest from reference TRBV28 and TRBJ2-7 gives the full variable domain: DVKVTQSSRYLVKRTGEKVFLECVQDMDHENMFWYRQDPGLGLRLIYFSYDVKMKEKGDIPEGYSVSREKKERFSLILESASTNQTSMYLCASTLGATPFNYEQYFGPGTRLTVT.

This clonotype has only a few counts. The chain couples TRBV6-2 or TRBV6-3 to TRBJ1-1, with D possibly TRBD1 on 5 matching bases. Per the germline V gene, CDR1 is MNHEY and CDR2 is SVGEGT. The V and J ends lost 2 bases and 11 bases respectively, with 15 bases between them. The CDR3 sequence is 13 residues long. CDR3 nucleotide sequence: TGTGCCAGCAGTTACGGGCTGGGGCTCGGGGCTTTCTTT. This sequence encodes CASSYGLGLGAFF.